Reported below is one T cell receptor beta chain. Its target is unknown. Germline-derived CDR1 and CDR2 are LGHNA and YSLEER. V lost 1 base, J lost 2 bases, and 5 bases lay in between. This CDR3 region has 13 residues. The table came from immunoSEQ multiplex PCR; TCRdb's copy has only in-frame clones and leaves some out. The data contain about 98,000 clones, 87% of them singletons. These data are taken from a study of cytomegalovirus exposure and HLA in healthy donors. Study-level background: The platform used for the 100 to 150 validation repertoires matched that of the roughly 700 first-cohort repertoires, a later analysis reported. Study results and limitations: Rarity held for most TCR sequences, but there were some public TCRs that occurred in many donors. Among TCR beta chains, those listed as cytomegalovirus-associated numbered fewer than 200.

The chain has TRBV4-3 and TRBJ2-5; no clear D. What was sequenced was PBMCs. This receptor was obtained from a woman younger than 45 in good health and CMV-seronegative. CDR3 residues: CASSQGVQETQYF. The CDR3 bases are TGCGCCAGCAGCCAAGGAGTACAAGAGACCCAGTACTTC.